The present T cell receptor beta chain was sequenced within a study of blood T cell repertoires in COVID-19. Across the study: There were acute and convalescent COVID-19 samples, and they came from the United States, Italy and Spain. In each case, the material was cDNA or gDNA derived from T cells, B-cell-depleted T cells, or PBMCs.

CDR1 is MNHNY, CDR2 SVGAGI, per germline (reference sequence). This CDR3 spans 15 amino acids. The V segment lost 1 base and the J segment 8 bases; nucleotides outside the gene matches: 5. Authors' processing steps: Scientists estimated how many nucleated cells there were by amplifying reference gene primers. Profiling relied on immunoSEQ multiplex PCR, and the TCRdb table lists in-frame clones only, not all of them. V, J and clone size reflect that table, while D and trimming were determined from the DNA. The repertoire holds about 230,000 clones, approximately 85% seen once, with about 5.1% in the top ten.

Sequencing used peripheral blood. The V call is TRBV6-6, the J call TRBJ1-2; 12 bases fit TRBD1. This clonotype originated in a man in his forties or fifties with COVID-19, enrolled during active disease. The chain's CDR3 is CASSYWGQGARGYTF. CDR3 nucleotide sequence: TGTGCCAGCAGTTACTGGGGACAGGGGGCGCGAGGCTACACCTTC.